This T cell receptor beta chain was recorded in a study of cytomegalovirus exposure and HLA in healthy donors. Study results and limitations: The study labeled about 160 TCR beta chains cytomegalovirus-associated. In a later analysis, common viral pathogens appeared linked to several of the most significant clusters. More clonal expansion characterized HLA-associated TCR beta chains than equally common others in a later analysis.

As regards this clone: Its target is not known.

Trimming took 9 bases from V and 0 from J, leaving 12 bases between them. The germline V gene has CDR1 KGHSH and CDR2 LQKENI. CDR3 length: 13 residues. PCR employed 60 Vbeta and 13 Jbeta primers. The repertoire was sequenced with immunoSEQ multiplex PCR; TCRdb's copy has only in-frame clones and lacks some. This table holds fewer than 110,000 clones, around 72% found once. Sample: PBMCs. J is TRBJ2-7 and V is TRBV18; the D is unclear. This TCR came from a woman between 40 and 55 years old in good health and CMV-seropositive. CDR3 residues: CASTYSASYEQYF. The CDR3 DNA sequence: TGTGCCAGTACCTACAGTGCCTCCTACGAGCAGTACTTC.